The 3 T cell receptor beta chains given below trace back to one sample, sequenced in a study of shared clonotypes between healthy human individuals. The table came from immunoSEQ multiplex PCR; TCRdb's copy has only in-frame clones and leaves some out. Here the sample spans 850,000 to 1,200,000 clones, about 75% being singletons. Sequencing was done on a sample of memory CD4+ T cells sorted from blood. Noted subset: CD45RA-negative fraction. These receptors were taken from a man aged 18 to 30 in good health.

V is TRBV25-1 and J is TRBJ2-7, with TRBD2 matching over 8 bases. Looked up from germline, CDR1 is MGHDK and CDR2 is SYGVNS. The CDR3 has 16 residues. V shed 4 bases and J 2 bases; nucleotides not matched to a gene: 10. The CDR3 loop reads CASSVPIGGGPYEQYF. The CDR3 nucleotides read TGTGCCAGCAGTGTCCCCATCGGGGGGGGCCCCTACGAGCAGTACTTC.

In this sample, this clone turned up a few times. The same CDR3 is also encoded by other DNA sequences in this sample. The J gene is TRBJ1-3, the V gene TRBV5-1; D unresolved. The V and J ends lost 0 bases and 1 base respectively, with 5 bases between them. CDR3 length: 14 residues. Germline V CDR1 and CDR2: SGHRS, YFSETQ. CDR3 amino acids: CASSLEASGNTIYF. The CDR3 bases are TGCGCCAGCAGCTTGGAGGCATCTGGAAACACCATATATTTT.

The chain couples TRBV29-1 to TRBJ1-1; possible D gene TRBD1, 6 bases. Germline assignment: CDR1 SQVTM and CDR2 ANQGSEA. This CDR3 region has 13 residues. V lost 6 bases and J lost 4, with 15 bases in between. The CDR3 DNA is TGCAGCGTAACCGGGACACCGAGCACTGAAGCTTTCTTT. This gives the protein CSVTGTPSTEAFF.